This T cell receptor (beta chain) comes out of a study of shared clonotypes between healthy human individuals. In the study overall: Donor composition was a couple of women and a few men, aged 18 to 49.

This clone has a count of ten or more. Genomic DNA of each subset was evenly split across several immunoSEQ plates. Unsorted PBMC replicate PCRs drew on roughly 300 ng DNA, representing tens of thousands of T cell genomes. Method: immunoSEQ multiplex PCR; TCRdb's copy keeps in-frame clones and lacks some. Of around 500,000 clones in the sample, 76% were seen once. This CDR3 spans 13 amino acids. Trimming cost V 2 bases and J 0 bases, with 7 bases left between them. Germline V CDR1 and CDR2: SQVTM, ANQGSEA. This clonotype originated in a woman aged 40 to 49 in good health. Some clones in this sample may be carry-over from other donors' samples. The sample taken for sequencing was PBMCs. This sequence joins TRBV29-1 and TRBJ1-1; TRBD1 might be the D (5 bases). The CDR3 spells CSVETGMNTEAFF. CDR3 DNA sequence: TGCAGCGTTGAAACAGGAATGAACACTGAAGCTTTCTTT.